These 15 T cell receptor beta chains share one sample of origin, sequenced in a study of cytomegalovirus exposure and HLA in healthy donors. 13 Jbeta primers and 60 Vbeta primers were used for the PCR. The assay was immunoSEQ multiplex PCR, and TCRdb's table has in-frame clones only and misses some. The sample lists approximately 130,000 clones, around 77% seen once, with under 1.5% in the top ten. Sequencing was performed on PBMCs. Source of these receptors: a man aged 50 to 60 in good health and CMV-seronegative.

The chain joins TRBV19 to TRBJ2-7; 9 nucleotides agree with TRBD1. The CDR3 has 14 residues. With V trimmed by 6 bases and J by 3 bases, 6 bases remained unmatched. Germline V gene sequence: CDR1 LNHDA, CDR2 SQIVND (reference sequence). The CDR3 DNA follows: TGTGCCAGTAGGGCGACAGGGGGGAACTACGAGCAGTACTTC. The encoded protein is CASRATGGNYEQYF.

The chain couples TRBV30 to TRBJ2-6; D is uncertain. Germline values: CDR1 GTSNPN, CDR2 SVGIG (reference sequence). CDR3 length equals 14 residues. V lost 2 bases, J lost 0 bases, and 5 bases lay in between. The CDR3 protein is CAWSSYSGANVLTF. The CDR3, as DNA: TGTGCCTGGAGTAGCTACTCTGGGGCCAACGTCCTGACTTTC. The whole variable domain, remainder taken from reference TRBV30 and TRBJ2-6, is SQTIHQWPATLVQPVGSPLSLECTVEGTSNPNLYWYRQAAGRGLQLLFYSVGIGQISSEVPQNLSASRPQDRQFILSSKKLLLSDSGFYLCAWSSYSGANVLTFGAGSRLTVL.

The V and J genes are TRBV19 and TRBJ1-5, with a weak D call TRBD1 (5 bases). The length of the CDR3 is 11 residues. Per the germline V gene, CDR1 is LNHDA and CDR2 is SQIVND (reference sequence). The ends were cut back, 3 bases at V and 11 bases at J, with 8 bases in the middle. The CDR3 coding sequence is TGTGCCAGTAGTATCGGGGGGTCCCAGCATTTT. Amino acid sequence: CASSIGGSQHF.

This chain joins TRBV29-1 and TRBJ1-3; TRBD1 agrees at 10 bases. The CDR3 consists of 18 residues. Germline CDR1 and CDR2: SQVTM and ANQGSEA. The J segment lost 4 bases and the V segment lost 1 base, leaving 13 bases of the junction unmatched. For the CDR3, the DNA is TGCAGCGTTGAAGTTAATGGCTGGACAGGGGGGTCCGGAAACACCATATATTTT. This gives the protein CSVEVNGWTGGSGNTIYF.

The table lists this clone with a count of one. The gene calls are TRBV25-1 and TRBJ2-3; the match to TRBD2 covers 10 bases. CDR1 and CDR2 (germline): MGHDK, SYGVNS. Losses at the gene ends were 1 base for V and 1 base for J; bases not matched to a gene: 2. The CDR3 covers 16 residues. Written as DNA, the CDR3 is TGTGCCAGCAGTGAATGGACTAGCGGCGGCACAGATACGCAGTATTTT. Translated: CASSEWTSGGTDTQYF.

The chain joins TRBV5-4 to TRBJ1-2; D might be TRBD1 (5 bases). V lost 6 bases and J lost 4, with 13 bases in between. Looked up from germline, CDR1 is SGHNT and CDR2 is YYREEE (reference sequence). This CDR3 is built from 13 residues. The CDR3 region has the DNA TGTGCCAGCACAGGGAGGGATGTCTATGGCTACACCTTC. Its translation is CASTGRDVYGYTF.

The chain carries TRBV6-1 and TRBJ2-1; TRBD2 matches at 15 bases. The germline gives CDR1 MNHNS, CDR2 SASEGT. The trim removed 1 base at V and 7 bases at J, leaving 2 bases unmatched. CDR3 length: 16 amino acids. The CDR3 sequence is CASSEGTSGRGNEQFF. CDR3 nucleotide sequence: TGTGCCAGCAGTGAAGGGACTAGCGGGAGGGGGAATGAGCAGTTCTTC.

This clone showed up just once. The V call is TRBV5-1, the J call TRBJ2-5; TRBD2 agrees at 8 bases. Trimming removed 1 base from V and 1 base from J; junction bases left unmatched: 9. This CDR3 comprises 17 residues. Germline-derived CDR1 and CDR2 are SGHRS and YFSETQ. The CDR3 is CASSLRESGSTQETQYF. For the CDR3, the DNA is TGCGCCAGCAGCTTGCGGGAGAGCGGGAGTACCCAAGAGACCCAGTACTTC.

Here the CDR3 DNA reads TGTGCCAGTAGTGCCGCCTTAGGGGGGGGCCAAGAGACCCAGTACTTC. Protein sequence: CASSAALGGGQETQYF. V usage is TRBV19 and J usage is TRBJ2-5; D is perhaps TRBD2 (7 bases). The CDR3 runs to 16 residues. V lost 5 bases, J lost 1 base, and 17 bases lay in between. Germline CDR1 and CDR2: LNHDA and SQIVND (reference sequence).

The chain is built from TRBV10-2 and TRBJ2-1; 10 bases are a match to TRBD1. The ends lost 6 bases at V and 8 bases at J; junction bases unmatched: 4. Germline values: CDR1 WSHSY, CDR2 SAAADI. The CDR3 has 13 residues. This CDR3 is CASREGTGDEQFF. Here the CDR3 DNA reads TGCGCCAGCAGGGAGGGGACAGGGGATGAGCAGTTCTTC.

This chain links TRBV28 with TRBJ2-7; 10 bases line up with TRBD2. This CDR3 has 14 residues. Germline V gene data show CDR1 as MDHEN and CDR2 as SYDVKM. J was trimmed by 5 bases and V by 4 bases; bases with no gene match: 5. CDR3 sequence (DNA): TGTGCCAGCAGTTATAGCGGGAGGTCCCACGAGCAGTACTTC. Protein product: CASSYSGRSHEQYF.

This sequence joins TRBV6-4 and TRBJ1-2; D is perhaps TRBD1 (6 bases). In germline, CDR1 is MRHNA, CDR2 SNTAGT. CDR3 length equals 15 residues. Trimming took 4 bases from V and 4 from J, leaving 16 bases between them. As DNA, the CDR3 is TGTGCCAGCAGTGCAACAGTGGGGGGGGCCTATGGCTACACCTTC. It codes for CASSATVGGAYGYTF.

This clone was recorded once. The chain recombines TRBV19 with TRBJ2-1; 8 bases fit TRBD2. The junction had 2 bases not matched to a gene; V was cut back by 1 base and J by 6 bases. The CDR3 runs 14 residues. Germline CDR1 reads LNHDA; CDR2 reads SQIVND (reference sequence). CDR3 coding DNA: TGTGCCAGTAGTATAGTCCTAGCGGGCAATGAGCAGTTCTTC. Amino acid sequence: CASSIVLAGNEQFF.

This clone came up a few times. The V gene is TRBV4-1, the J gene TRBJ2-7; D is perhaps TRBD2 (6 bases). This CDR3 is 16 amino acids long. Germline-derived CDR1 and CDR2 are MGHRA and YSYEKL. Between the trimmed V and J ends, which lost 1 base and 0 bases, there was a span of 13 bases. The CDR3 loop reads CASSQGGLGSSYEQYF. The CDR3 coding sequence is TGCGCCAGCAGCCAAGGCGGACTCGGGAGCTCCTACGAGCAGTACTTC.

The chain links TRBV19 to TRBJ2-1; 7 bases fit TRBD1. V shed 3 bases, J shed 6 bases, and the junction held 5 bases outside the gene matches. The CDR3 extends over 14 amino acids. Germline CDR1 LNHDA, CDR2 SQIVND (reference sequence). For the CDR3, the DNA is TGTGCCAGTAGTATTCAGGGGGACAGCAATGAGCAGTTCTTC. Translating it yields CASSIQGDSNEQFF.